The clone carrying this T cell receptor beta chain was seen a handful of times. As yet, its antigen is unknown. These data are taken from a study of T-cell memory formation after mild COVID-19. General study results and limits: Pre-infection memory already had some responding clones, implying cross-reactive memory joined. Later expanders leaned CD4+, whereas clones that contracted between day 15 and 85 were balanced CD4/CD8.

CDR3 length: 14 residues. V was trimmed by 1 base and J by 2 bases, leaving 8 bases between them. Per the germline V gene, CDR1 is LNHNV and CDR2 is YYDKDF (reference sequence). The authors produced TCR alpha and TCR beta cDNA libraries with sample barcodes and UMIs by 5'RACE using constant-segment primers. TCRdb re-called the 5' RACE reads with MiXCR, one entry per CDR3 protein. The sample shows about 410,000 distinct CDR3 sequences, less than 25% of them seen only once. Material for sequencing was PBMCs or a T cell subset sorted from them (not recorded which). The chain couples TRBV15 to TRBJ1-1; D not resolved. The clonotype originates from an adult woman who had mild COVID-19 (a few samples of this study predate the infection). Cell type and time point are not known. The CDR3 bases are TGTGCCACCAGCAGAGTACGAGGAAACACTGAAGCTTTCTTT. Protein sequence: CATSRVRGNTEAFF.